The 2 T cell receptor beta chains below come from one sample, sequenced in a study of cytotoxic CD8 clonotypes in ibrutinib-treated CLL. Sequencing used immunoSEQ multiplex PCR; TCRdb keeps in-frame clones, though not all of them. The top ten hold around 2.1% of the sample, which has under 200,000 clones, approximately 80% seen once. Specimen: PBMCs, collected after 12 months of ibrutinib treatment. Every receptor here comes from a human donor with chronic lymphocytic leukemia.

The genes are TRBV27 and TRBJ2-7; D remains ambiguous. The V end lost 4 bases, the J end lost 1 base, and 11 bases lay between the germline ends. The germline V gene encodes CDR1 MNHEY and CDR2 SMNVEV (reference sequence). The CDR3 loop spans 14 amino acids. As DNA, the CDR3 is TGTGCCAGCAGTTATAAGGTTGGGTCCTACGAGCAGTACTTC. It encodes CASSYKVGSYEQYF.

This sequence joins TRBV6-4 and TRBJ1-2; the D gene is possibly TRBD1 (5 bases). The germline CDR1 and CDR2 sequences are MRHNA and SNTAGT. This CDR3 comprises 14 residues. V dropped 6 bases and J dropped 4 bases, with 15 bases sitting between them. The CDR3 region is CASSAGTGGYGYTF. CDR3 in DNA: TGTGCCAGCAGCGCCGGGACGGGCGGCTATGGCTACACCTTC.